These T cell receptor beta chains were read from a single sample in a study of shared clonotypes between healthy human individuals. Repertoires were generated with immunoSEQ multiplex PCR, while TCRdb's copy carries only in-frame clones and drops some. The table shows about 2.1 million clones, with approximately 94% occurring only once. The sample comprised naive CD8+ T cells from PBMCs. Receptors were obtained from a man aged 18 to 35 in good health. Some clones in this sample may be carry-over from other donors' samples. Each CDR3 is given with its conserved first and last residue. D genes are given only for firm matches. The size field is filled for only some rows; it gives once, few, many or a size class.

D gene	V gene	clone size	J gene	CDR3 DNA	CDR3 protein
-	TRBV19	-	TRBJ2-7	TGTGCCAGTAGTATTAAGGGGTCCTACGAGCAGTACTTC	CASSIKGSYEQYF
TRBD1	TRBV7-8	-	TRBJ1-5	TGTGCCAGCAGCGACCTACGGGCAGGGGGTCAGCCCCAGCATTTT	CASSDLRAGGQPQHF
-	TRBV5-5	-	TRBJ2-7	TGTGCCAGCAGCTTTGACAGGCCGTCCTACGAGCAGTACTTC	CASSFDRPSYEQYF
-	TRBV7-2	-	TRBJ1-1	TGTGCCAGCAGCCCCACAGGACTTAGTGAAGCTTTCTTT	CASSPTGLSEAFF
TRBD1	TRBV5-1	-	TRBJ2-7	TGCGCCAGCAGCTCTACCGGGACAGGGGGCGGCACCTACGAGCAGTACTTC	CASSSTGTGGGTYEQYF
-	TRBV5-1	-	TRBJ2-7	TGCGCCAGCAGCTTATCCGACTACGAGCAGTACTTC	CASSLSDYEQYF
-	TRBV6-1	-	TRBJ1-5	TGTGCCAGCAGGGGGTCGGGTACTAGCAATCAGCCCCAGCATTTT	CASRGSGTSNQPQHF
-	TRBV28	-	TRBJ1-5	TGTGCCAGCAGAATACTCGGGTGGGGGCTCAATCAGCCCCAGCATTTT	CASRILGWGLNQPQHF
TRBD1	TRBV2	-	TRBJ1-2	TGTGCCAGCAGTACCAGGGGGCAGAATGGCTACACCTTC	CASSTRGQNGYTF
-	TRBV7-2	-	TRBJ1-1	TGTGCCAGCAGCTTATATGACCTACACAACACTGAAGCTTTCTTT	CASSLYDLHNTEAFF
-	TRBV2	-	TRBJ2-7	TGTGCCAGCAGTGCTGGCAGGTCCTACGAGCAGTACTTC	CASSAGRSYEQYF
-	TRBV9	-	TRBJ2-4	TGTGCCAGCAGCGTAGGTCAGAGCAGGGGGGTCATTCAGTACTTC	CASSVGQSRGVIQYF
TRBD1	TRBV29-1	-	TRBJ1-2	TGCAGCGTTGTTTACAGGGGAGACGGCTACACCTTC	CSVVYRGDGYTF
-	TRBV5-1	-	TRBJ1-1	TGCGCCAGCAGCTCACCGGAGGGAGGGATGAACACTGAAGCTTTCTTT	CASSSPEGGMNTEAFF
-	TRBV28	-	TRBJ2-1	TGTGCCAGCAGTTTTTATAGTCAGTCCTACAATGAGCAGTTCTTC	CASSFYSQSYNEQFF
-	TRBV6-1	-	TRBJ1-2	TGTGCCAGCGCCTCGGGGGGCGAGGGCTATGGCTACACCTTC	CASASGGEGYGYTF
-	TRBV28	-	TRBJ1-1	TGTGCCAGCAGTTTTGCCAGGAACACTGAAGCTTTCTTT	CASSFARNTEAFF
-	TRBV28	-	TRBJ2-7	TGTGCCAGCAGTTTCTCGGGCGCGCCCTACGAGCAGTACTTC	CASSFSGAPYEQYF
TRBD1	TRBV4-1	once	TRBJ2-3	TGCGCCAGCAGCCAAGCCCGACAGGGGCCCGCTGATACGCAGTATTTT	CASSQARQGPADTQYF
TRBD2	TRBV4-3	-	TRBJ2-2	TGCGCCAGCAGCCCTGGGATGGTAACGGCGGGAGGGCTCACCGGGGAGCTGTTTTTT	CASSPGMVTAGGLTGELFF
TRBD1	TRBV11-2	-	TRBJ2-2	TGTGCCAGCAGCCTCCGACAGGGGGAAGCCGGGGAGCTGTTTTTT	CASSLRQGEAGELFF
-	TRBV7-9	-	TRBJ1-1	TGTGCCAGCAGCTTTCAGGGTGAAGCTTTCTTT	CASSFQGEAFF
TRBD1	TRBV5-5	-	TRBJ1-1	TGTGCCAGCAGCGGTGGACAGGGGCGGGGGACTGAAGCTTTCTTT	CASSGGQGRGTEAFF